This T cell receptor beta chain derives from a study of blood T cell repertoires in COVID-19. V gave up 2 bases and J gave up 4 bases; unmatched junction bases: 4. The CDR3 is 15 amino acids. Germline lookup yields CDR1 SGHNT and CDR2 YYREEE (reference sequence). TCRdb keeps only in-frame clones here, not all; method: immunoSEQ multiplex PCR. The table has more than 85,000 clones, 60% to 80% seen once. The chain has TRBV5-4 and TRBJ2-2; 8 positions agree with TRBD2. Material for sequencing was peripheral blood. This sequence was found in an elderly woman with active or convalescent COVID-19. The CDR3 DNA sequence: TGTGCCAGCAGCTTAGGTAGCGGGACCACCGGGGAGCTGTTTTTT. Translation gives CASSLGSGTTGELFF. The full variable domain, with the rest looked up from reference TRBV5-4 and TRBJ2-2, is ETGVTQSPTHLIKTRGQQVTLRCSSQSGHNTVSWYQQALGQGPQFIFQYYREEENGRGNFPPRFSGLQFPNYSSELNVNALELDDSALYLCASSLGSGTTGELFFGEGSRLTVL.